This TCR beta chain was captured by sequencing in a study of cytomegalovirus exposure and HLA in healthy donors. Germline CDR1 and CDR2: LNHDA and SQIVND (reference sequence). CDR3 length: 16 amino acids. The germline V and J ends were trimmed by 2 bases and 7 bases, with 19 bases remaining between them. Regarding this clone: Its antigen is not identified.

Overall study findings and caveats: Approximately 18,000 TCR beta sequences were associated with HLA alleles at 0.05 false discovery rate in a later analysis. Sequence variants that were highly shared formed a cluster that was likely a sequencing artifact.

The primer mix had 60 Vbeta and 13 Jbeta primers. Sequencing was performed with immunoSEQ multiplex PCR; in TCRdb, only in-frame clones are kept and a portion is missing. The top ten hold 5% to 7% of the sample, which has some 160,000 clones, roughly 82% seen once. The sample was PBMCs. This sequence joins TRBV19 and TRBJ2-3; D might be TRBD1 (6 bases). The TCR was taken from a man aged 45-65 years in good health and CMV-seropositive. CDR3 sequence reads: CASSISGQGIWNTQYF. DNA for the CDR3: TGTGCCAGTAGTATATCTGGGCAGGGGATTTGGAATACGCAGTATTTT.